These 18 T cell receptor beta chains share one sample of origin, sequenced in a study of shared clonotypes between healthy human individuals. Sequencing was performed with immunoSEQ multiplex PCR; in TCRdb, only in-frame clones are kept and a portion is missing. Among around 700,000 clones listed, roughly 78% were seen once. Material for sequencing was memory CD4+ T cells sorted from blood. Subset here: CD45RA-negative fraction. These receptors came from a woman younger than 45 in good health.

The chain joins TRBV5-4 to TRBJ1-1; D is perhaps TRBD1 (6 bases). This CDR3 contains 15 residues. Germline V CDR1 and CDR2: SGHNT, YYREEE (reference sequence). V lost 1 base to trimming and J lost 3 bases, with 13 bases between them. CDR3 sequence (DNA): TGTGCCAGCAGCTTGAAGGGGGGCGCCTACACTGAAGCTTTCTTT. Encoded protein: CASSLKGGAYTEAFF. Full variable domain (missing parts from reference TRBV5-4 and TRBJ1-1): ETGVTQSPTHLIKTRGQQVTLRCSSQSGHNTVSWYQQALGQGPQFIFQYYREEENGRGNFPPRFSGLQFPNYSSELNVNALELDDSALYLCASSLKGGAYTEAFFGQGTRLTVV.

V is TRBV7-9 and J is TRBJ1-3; possibly TRBD1 for D (5 bases). This CDR3 is 16 amino acids long. V lost 5 bases and J 0 bases, leaving 14 bases between the germline ends. The germline CDR1 and CDR2 sequences are SEHNR and FQNEAQ (reference sequence). CDR3 in amino acids: CASSDQTDSSGNTIYF. The CDR3 DNA reads TGTGCCAGCAGCGACCAAACCGACAGCTCTGGAAACACCATATATTTT.

The genes are TRBV4-1 and TRBJ2-5, with 10 bases fitting TRBD2. Losses at the gene ends were 3 bases for V and 5 bases for J; bases not matched to a gene: 21. Germline V gene lookup returns CDR1 MGHRA and CDR2 YSYEKL. The CDR3 covers 20 residues. The CDR3 DNA sequence: TGCGCCAGCAGCCAGACACTCTCGTCCCCGGGACTAGCGCTACGGGAGACCCAGTACTTC. The encoded protein is CASSQTLSSPGLALRETQYF.

This clone was seen more than once but under ten times. This chain connects TRBV2 to TRBJ2-2; 9 bases agree with TRBD2. Germline V gives CDR1 SNHLY, CDR2 FYNNEI. The CDR3 runs to 15 residues. With 11 bases clipped from V and 4 bases from J, the junction kept 11 bases outside the gene matches. The CDR3 loop is CAGGRSGRTTGELFF. CDR3 DNA: TGTGCCGGCGGAAGGAGCGGGAGGACCACCGGGGAGCTGTTTTTT.

V and J are TRBV6-5 and TRBJ1-5, with TRBD1 as a possible D gene (6 bases). Germline V lookup: CDR1 MNHEY, CDR2 SVGAGI. The ends were cut back, 5 bases at V and 5 bases at J, with 16 bases in the middle. This CDR3 is 15 amino acids long. The CDR3 DNA reads as TGTGCCAGCAGTACCTCCCACAGGGTGGATCAGCCCCAGCATTTT. Translating gives CASSTSHRVDQPQHF.

This clone has a single count. The chain has TRBV5-1 and TRBJ2-7, with a weak D call TRBD1 (6 bases). This CDR3 has 16 residues. The V and J ends lost 3 bases and 3 bases respectively, with 19 bases between them. From germline, CDR1 is SGHRS and CDR2 YFSETQ. CDR3 DNA: TGCGCCAGCAGCTCTGGGACAACGAGTTCCAACTACGAGCAGTACTTC. It is translated as CASSSGTTSSNYEQYF. Supplemented by reference TRBV5-1 and TRBJ2-7, the full variable domain reads KAGVTQTPRYLIKTRGQQVTLSCSPISGHRSVSWYQQTPGQGLQFLFEYFSETQRNKGNFPGRFSGRQFSNSRSEMNVSTLELGDSALYLCASSSGTTSSNYEQYFGPGTRLTVT.

This chain joins TRBV12-2 and TRBJ2-7; the table assigns TRBD2, which was not confirmed against the DNA. TRBV12-2 is labeled a pseudogene. The CDR3 has 14 amino acids. CDR3 nucleotide sequence: TGTGCAAGTCGCTTAGGAGGGATCCTACGCGAGCAGTACTTC. Translation gives CASRLGGILREQYF.

The rearrangement uses TRBV9 and TRBJ2-1; 12 bases are shared with TRBD2. In germline, CDR1 is SGDLS, CDR2 YYNGEE. The CDR3 is 20 amino acids. The trim removed 0 bases at V and 4 bases at J, leaving 14 bases unmatched. The CDR3 nucleotides read TGTGCCAGCAGCGTAGGCCCTAGCGGGGGGGCGTTGTGGTTTTACAATGAGCAGTTCTTC. Translation: CASSVGPSGGALWFYNEQFF.

The V and J genes are TRBV15 and TRBJ2-7; D gene uncertain. CDR1 LNHNV and CDR2 YYDKDF come from the germline V gene (reference sequence). The V end lost 1 base, the J end lost 5 bases, and 6 bases lay between the germline ends. The CDR3 is 12 residues long. The CDR3 loop reads CATSRASHEQYF. In DNA form, the CDR3 reads TGTGCCACCAGCAGAGCTTCCCACGAGCAGTACTTC.

This clone was picked up one time. V is TRBV2 and J is TRBJ2-3, with D perhaps matching TRBD1 (6 bases). The CDR3 has 14 amino acids. V was trimmed by 5 bases and J by 0 bases, leaving 9 bases between them. CDR1 SNHLY and CDR2 FYNNEI come from the germline V gene. The CDR3, as DNA: TGTGCCAGCAGTCTACAGGGAAGCACAGATACGCAGTATTTT. As protein: CASSLQGSTDTQYF.

The chain carries TRBV29-1 and TRBJ2-5; D is undetermined. The CDR3 is 13 amino acids. Germline V lookup: CDR1 SQVTM, CDR2 ANQGSEA. Deletions cut 0 bases from V and 5 bases from J, with 10 bases between. CDR3 sequence: CSVEDQLGETQYF. In DNA form, the CDR3 reads TGCAGCGTTGAAGACCAGCTTGGGGAGACCCAGTACTTC.

V gene TRBV29-1 combines with J gene TRBJ2-1; D is uncertain. The length of the CDR3 is 14 residues. The V end was cut by 7 bases, the J end by 16 bases, with 29 bases between. Germline CDR1 reads SQVTM; CDR2 reads ANQGSEA. In nucleotides, the CDR3 is TGCAGCGCCCGAGGCAACGAATGGGCGGAGCCCCCTTTCTTC. This translates into CSARGNEWAEPPFF.

The count of this clone is one. The chain carries TRBV7-9 and TRBJ2-7, with D maybe TRBD2 (5 bases). The CDR3 spans 14 residues. CDR1 and CDR2 (germline): SEHNR, FQNEAQ (reference sequence). The V and J ends lost 0 bases and 0 bases respectively, with 6 bases between them. CDR3 residues: CASSLAGNSYEQYF. DNA of the CDR3: TGTGCCAGCAGCTTAGCCGGGAACTCCTACGAGCAGTACTTC.

This clone turned up a few times. This chain links TRBV19 with TRBJ1-4; TRBD1 matches at 7 bases. Germline CDR1 is LNHDA and CDR2 is SQIVND (reference sequence). There are 14 residues in the CDR3. V dropped 8 bases and J dropped 8; count of bases not matched to a gene: 11. CDR3 in amino acids: CASGQHRGREKLFF. The CDR3 DNA reads TGTGCCAGTGGCCAACACAGGGGACGGGAAAAACTGTTTTTT.

The chain combines TRBV20-1 with TRBJ2-1, with TRBD2 as a possible D gene (5 bases). The length of the CDR3 is 11 residues. Trimming left V 3 bases short and J 6 bases short, with 6 bases between. The germline gives CDR1 DFQATT, CDR2 SNEGSKA (reference sequence). CDR3 region: CSASGVNEQFF. CDR3 DNA: TGCAGTGCTAGCGGGGTCAATGAGCAGTTCTTC.

J is TRBJ1-2 and V is TRBV30; D may be TRBD1 (5 bases). CDR1 and CDR2 (germline): GTSNPN, SVGIG (reference sequence). The CDR3 totals 13 residues. V was cut by 0 bases and J by 4 bases, with 9 bases left in between. CDR3 bases: TGTGCCTGGAGTGTTGGCAGGGTCTATGGCTACACCTTC. This sequence encodes CAWSVGRVYGYTF.

This rearrangement joins TRBV27 to TRBJ2-6; the match to TRBD1 covers 7 bases. This CDR3 comprises 17 residues. Trimming cost V 5 bases and J 2 bases; bases outside gene matches: 9. Germline lookup yields CDR1 MNHEY and CDR2 SMNVEV (reference sequence). In nucleotides, the CDR3 is TGTGCCAGCAGTGCCTACAGGGGCCAGACTGGGGCCAACGTCCTGACTTTC. Amino acid sequence: CASSAYRGQTGANVLTF. Full variable domain (remainder filled in from reference TRBV27 and TRBJ2-6): EAQVTQNPRYLITVTGKKLTVTCSQNMNHEYMSWYRQDPGLGLRQIYYSMNVEVTDKGDVPEGYKVSRKEKRNFPLILESPSPNQTSLYFCASSAYRGQTGANVLTFGAGSRLTVL.

This clone was found a few times. The chain links TRBV2 to TRBJ1-2, with D unresolved. Trimming removed 6 bases at V and 8 bases at J, with 10 bases between. The CDR3 is 11 amino acids. Germline CDR1 and CDR2: SNHLY and FYNNEI. As DNA, the CDR3 is TGTGCCAGCAGGCCGGTGTCGGGCTACACCTTC. This encodes CASRPVSGYTF.